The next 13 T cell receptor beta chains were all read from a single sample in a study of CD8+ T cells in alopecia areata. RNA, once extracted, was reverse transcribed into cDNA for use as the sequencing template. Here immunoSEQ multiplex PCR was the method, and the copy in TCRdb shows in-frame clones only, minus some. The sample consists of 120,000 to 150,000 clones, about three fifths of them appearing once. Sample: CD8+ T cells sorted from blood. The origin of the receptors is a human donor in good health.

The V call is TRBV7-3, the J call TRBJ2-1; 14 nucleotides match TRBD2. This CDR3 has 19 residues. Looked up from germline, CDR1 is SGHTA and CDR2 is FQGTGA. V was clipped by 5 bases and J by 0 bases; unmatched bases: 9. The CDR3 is CASSPRTSGRWSSYNEQFF. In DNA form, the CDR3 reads TGTGCCAGCAGCCCTAGGACTAGCGGGAGGTGGAGCTCCTACAATGAGCAGTTCTTC.

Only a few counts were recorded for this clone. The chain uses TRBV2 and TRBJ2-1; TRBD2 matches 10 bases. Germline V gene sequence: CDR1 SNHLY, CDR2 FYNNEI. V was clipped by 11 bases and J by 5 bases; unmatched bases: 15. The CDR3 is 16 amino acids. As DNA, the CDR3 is TGTGCCGTTTCTCGGGGAGCGGGAGGGCCAAACAATGAGCAGTTCTTC. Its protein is CAVSRGAGGPNNEQFF.

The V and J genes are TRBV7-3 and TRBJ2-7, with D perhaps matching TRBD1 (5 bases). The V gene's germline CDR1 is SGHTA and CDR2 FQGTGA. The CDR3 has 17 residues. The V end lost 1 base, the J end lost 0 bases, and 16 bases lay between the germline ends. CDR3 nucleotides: TGTGCCAGCAGCTTAAATTCGGACATTCAGCACTCCTACGAGCAGTACTTC. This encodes CASSLNSDIQHSYEQYF.

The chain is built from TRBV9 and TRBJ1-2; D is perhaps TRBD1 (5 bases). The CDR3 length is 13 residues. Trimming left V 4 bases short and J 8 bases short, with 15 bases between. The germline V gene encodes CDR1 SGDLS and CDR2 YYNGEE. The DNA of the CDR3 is TGTGCCAGCAGCTCTAGAGGAGGGGACGGCTACACCTTC. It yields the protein CASSSRGGDGYTF.

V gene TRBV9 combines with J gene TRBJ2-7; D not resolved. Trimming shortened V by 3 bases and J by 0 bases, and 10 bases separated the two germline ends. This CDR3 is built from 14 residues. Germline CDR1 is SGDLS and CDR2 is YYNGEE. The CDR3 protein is CASSASFSSYEQYF. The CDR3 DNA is TGTGCCAGCAGCGCTTCGTTCTCCTCCTACGAGCAGTACTTC.

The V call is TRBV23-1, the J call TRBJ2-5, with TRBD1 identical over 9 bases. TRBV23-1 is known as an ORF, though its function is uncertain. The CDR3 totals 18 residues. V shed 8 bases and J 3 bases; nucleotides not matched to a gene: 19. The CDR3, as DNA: TGCGCCAGCCGAACCTCGGACAGGGGCGATACCAACGAAGAGACCCAGTACTTC. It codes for CASRTSDRGDTNEETQYF.

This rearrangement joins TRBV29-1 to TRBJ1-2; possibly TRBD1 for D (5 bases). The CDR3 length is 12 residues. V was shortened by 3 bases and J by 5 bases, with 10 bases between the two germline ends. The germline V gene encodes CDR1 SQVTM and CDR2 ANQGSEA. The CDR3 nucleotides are TGCAGCGTTGATGAGGCAGGGTATGGCTACACCTTC. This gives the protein CSVDEAGYGYTF.

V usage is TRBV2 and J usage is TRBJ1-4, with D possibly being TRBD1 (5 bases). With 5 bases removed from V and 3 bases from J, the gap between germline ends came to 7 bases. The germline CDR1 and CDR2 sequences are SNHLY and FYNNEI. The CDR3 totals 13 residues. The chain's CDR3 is CASSWGPNEKLFF. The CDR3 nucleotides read TGTGCCAGCAGTTGGGGCCCTAATGAAAAACTGTTTTTT.

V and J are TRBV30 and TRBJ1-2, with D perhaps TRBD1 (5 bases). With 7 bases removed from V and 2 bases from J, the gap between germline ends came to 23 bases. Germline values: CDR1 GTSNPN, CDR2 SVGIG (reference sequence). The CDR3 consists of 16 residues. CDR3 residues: CAYYISLDIRNYGYTF. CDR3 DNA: TGTGCCTATTATATCTCCCTGGACATCCGCAACTATGGCTACACCTTC. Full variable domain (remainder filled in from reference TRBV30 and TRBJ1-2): SQTIHQWPATLVQPVGSPLSLECTVEGTSNPNLYWYRQAAGRGLQLLFYSVGIGQISSEVPQNLSASRPQDRQFILSSKKLLLSDSGFYLCAYYISLDIRNYGYTFGSGTRLTVV.

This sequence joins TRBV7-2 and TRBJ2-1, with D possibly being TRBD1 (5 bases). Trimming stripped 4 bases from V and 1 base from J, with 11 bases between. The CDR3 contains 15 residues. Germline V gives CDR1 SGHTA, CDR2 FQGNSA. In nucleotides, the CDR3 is TGTGCCAGCAGCTCTCCCAGGGAATCCTACAATGAGCAGTTCTTC. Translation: CASSSPRESYNEQFF.

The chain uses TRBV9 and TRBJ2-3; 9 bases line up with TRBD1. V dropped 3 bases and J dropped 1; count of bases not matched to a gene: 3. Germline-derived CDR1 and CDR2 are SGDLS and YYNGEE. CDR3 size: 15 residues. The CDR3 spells CASSETGGGTDTQYF. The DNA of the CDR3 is TGTGCCAGCAGCGAAACAGGGGGCGGCACAGATACGCAGTATTTT. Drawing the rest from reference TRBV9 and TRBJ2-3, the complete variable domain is DSGVTQTPKHLITATGQRVTLRCSPRSGDLSVYWYQQSLDQGLQFLIQYYNGEERAKGNILERFSAQQFPDLHSELNLSSLELGDSALYFCASSETGGGTDTQYFGPGTRLTVL.

The CDR3, as DNA: TGTGCCAGCAGCTCGGAAAAAGATACGCAGTATTTT. Translated, it gives CASSSEKDTQYF. The chain combines TRBV27 with TRBJ2-3; D uncertain. The CDR3 consists of 12 residues. The germline gives CDR1 MNHEY, CDR2 SMNVEV (reference sequence). Deletions cut 6 bases from V and 5 bases from J, with 9 bases between.

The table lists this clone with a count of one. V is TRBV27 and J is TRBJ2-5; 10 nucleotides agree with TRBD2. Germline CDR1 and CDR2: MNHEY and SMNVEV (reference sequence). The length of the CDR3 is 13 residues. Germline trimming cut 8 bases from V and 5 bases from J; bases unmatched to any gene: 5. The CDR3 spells CASGLAGVETQYF. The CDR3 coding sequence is TGTGCCAGCGGGCTAGCGGGAGTCGAGACCCAGTACTTC.